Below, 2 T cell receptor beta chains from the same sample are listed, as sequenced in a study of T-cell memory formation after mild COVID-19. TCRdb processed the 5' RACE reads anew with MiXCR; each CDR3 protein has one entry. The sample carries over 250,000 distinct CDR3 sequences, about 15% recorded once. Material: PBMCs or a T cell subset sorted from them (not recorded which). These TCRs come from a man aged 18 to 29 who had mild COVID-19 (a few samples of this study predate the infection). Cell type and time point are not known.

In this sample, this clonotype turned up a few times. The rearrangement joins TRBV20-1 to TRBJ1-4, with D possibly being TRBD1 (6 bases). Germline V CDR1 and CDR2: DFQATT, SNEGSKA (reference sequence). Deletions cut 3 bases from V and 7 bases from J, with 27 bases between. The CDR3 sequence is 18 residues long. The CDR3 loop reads CSASGRGRRGQFGEKLFF. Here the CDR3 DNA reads TGCAGTGCTAGCGGCCGGGGGCGCCGGGGTCAGTTTGGTGAAAAACTGTTTTTT.

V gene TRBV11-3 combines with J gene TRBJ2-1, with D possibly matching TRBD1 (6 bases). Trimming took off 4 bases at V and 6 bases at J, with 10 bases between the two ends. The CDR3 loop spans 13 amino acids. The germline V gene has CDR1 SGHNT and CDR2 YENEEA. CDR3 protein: CASSSHRVNEQFF. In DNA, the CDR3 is TGTGCCAGCAGCTCCCACAGGGTCAATGAGCAGTTCTTC. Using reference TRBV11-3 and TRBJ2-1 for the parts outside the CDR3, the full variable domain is EAGVVQSPRYKIIEKKQPVAFWCNPISGHNTLYWYLQNLGQGPELLIRYENEEAVDDSQLPKDRFSAERLKGVDSTLKIQPAELGDSAVYLCASSSHRVNEQFFGPGTRLTVL.